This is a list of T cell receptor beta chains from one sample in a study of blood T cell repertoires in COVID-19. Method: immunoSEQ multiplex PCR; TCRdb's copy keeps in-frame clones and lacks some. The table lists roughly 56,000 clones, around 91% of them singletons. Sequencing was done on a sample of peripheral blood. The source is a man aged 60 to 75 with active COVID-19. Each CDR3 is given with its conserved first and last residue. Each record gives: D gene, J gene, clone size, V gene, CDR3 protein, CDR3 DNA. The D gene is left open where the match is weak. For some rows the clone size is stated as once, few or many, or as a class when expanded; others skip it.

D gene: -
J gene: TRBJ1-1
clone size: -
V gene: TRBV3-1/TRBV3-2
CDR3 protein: CASSQEIGGPGDLFWANTEAFF
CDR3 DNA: TGTGCCAGCAGCCAAGAAATAGGGGGACCGGGCGATCTATTTTGGGCGAACACTGAAGCTTTCTTT

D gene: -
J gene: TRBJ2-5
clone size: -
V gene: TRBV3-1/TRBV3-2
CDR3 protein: CASDGYSTETQYF
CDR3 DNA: TGTGCCAGCGATGGCTATAGCACAGAGACCCAGTACTTC

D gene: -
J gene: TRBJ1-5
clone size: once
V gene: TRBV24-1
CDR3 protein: CATSDVTARQPQHF
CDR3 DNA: TGTGCCACCAGTGACGTGACAGCGCGTCAGCCCCAGCATTTT

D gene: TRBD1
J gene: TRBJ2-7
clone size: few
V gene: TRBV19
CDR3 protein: CASSIEGARGYEQYF
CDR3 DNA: TGTGCCAGTAGTATCGAGGGGGCCCGAGGCTACGAGCAGTACTTC

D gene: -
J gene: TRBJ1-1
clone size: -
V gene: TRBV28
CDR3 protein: CASRALVSTEAFF
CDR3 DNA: TGTGCCAGCAGGGCCCTGGTAAGCACTGAAGCTTTCTTT

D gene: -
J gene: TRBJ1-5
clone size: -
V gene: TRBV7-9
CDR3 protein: CASSLLIQPQHF
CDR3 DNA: TGTGCCAGCAGCCTGCTAATTCAGCCCCAGCATTTT

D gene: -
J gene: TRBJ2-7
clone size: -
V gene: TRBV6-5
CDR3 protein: CASWGVPLVSYF
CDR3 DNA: TGTGCCAGCTGGGGAGTCCCCCTGGTATCGTACTTC

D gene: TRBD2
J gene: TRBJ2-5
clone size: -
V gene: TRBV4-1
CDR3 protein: CASSHPGRAETQYF
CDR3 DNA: TGCGCCAGCAGCCACCCCGGGAGGGCGGAGACCCAGTACTTC

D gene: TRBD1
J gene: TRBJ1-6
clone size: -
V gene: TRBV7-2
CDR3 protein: CASSPRTGGNSPLHF
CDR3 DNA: TGTGCCAGCAGCCCGCGGACAGGAGGCAATTCACCCCTCCACTTT

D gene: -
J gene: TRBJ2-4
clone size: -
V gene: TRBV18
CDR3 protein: CASSLQQGAIQYF
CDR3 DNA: TGTGCCAGCTCACTCCAACAGGGTGCCATTCAGTACTTC

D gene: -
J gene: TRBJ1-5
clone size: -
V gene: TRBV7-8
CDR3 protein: CASSQGRDNNQPQHF
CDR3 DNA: TGTGCCAGCAGCCAAGGCCGGGACAACAATCAGCCCCAGCATTTT

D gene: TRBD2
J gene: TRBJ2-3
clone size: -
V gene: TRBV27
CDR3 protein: CASKRTSGNPTDTQYF
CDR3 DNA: TGTGCCAGCAAAAGGACTAGCGGGAACCCCACAGATACGCAGTATTTT

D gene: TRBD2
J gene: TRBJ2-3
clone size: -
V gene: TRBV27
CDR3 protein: CASSLRGRTDTQYF
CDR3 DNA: TGTGCCAGCAGTTTGCGGGGGAGAACAGATACGCAGTATTTT

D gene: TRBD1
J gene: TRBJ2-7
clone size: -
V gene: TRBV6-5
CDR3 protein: CASTERGQGIEEQYF
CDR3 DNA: TGTGCCAGCACCGAGCGGGGACAGGGGATCGAGGAGCAGTACTTC

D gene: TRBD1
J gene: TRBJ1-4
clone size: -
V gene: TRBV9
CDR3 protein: CASSTGQGANEKLFF
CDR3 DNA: TGTGCCAGCAGCACAGGACAGGGGGCTAATGAAAAACTGTTTTTT

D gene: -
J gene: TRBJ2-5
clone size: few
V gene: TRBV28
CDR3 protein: CASSGRGPETQYF
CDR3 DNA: TGTGCCAGCAGTGGCCGGGGTCCGGAGACCCAGTACTTC

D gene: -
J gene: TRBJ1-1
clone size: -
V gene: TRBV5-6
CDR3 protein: CASSLAYGGDLIQNTEAFF
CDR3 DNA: TGTGCCAGCAGCTTGGCCTATGGGGGGGACCTGATTCAGAACACTGAAGCTTTCTTT

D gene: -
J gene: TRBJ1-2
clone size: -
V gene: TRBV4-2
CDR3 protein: CASSPSGGEGYTF
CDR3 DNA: TGTGCCAGCAGCCCCTCGGGGGGGGAGGGCTACACCTTC

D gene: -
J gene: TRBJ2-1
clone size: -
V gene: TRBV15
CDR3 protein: CATFRGFHGDEQFF
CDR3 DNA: TGTGCCACATTCCGCGGGTTCCATGGTGATGAGCAGTTCTTC

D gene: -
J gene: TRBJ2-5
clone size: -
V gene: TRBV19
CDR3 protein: CASSSLGGLPGTQYF
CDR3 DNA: TGTGCCAGTAGTAGTTTAGGAGGGTTACCGGGGACCCAGTACTTC

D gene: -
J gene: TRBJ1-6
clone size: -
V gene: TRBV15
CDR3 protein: CATSRDRVYNSPLHF
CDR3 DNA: TGTGCCACCAGCAGAGACAGGGTGTATAATTCACCCCTCCACTTT

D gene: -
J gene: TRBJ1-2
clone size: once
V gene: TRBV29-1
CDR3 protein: CSVLRYGYTF
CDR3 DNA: TGCAGCGTTCTGCGCTATGGCTACACCTTC

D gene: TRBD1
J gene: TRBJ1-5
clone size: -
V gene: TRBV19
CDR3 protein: CASKPQGAGLLGSNQPQHF
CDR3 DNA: TGTGCCAGTAAACCTCAGGGGGCCGGACTACTTGGTAGCAATCAGCCCCAGCATTTT

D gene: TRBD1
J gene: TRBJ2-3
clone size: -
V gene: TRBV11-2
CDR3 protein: CASSLTGQARF
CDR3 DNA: TGTGCCAGCAGCTTAACGGGACAGGCTCGTTTT

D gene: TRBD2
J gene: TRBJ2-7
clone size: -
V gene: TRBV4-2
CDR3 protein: CASSHSGSYEQYF
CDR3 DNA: TGTGCCAGCAGCCATAGCGGGAGTTACGAGCAGTACTTC

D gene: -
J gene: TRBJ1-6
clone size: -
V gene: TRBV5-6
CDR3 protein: CASSLYGSSYNSPLHF
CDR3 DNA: TGTGCCAGCAGCTTGTACGGGAGCTCCTATAATTCACCCCTCCACTTT

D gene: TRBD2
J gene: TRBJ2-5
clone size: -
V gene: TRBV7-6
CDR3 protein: CASSLDSGGQETQYF
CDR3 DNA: TGTGCCAGCAGCTTAGATAGCGGGGGACAAGAGACCCAGTACTTC

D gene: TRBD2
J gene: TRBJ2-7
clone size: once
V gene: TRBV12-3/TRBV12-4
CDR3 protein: CASSKQRGGEQYF
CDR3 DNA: TGTGCCAGCAGCAAACAGCGGGGGGGCGAGCAGTACTTC

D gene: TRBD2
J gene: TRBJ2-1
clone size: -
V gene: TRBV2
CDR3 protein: CASSLLAGGTNEQFF
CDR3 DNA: TGTGCCAGCAGTCTACTAGCGGGGGGCACCAATGAGCAGTTCTTC

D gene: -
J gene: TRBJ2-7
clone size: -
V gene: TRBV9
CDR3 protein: CASSVDQGGTYEQYF
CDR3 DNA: TGTGCCAGCAGCGTAGACCAGGGGGGCACCTACGAGCAGTACTTC

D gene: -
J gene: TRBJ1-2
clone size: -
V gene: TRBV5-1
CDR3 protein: CASSLEYQGIHGYTF
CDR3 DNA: TGCGCCAGCAGCTTGGAGTACCAGGGTATTCACGGCTACACCTTC

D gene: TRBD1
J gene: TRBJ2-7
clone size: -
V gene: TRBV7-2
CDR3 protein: CASSLTSGTVYEQYF
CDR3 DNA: TGTGCCAGCAGCTTAACCAGTGGGACAGTCTACGAGCAGTACTTC

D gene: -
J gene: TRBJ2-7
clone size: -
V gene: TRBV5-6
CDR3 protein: CASSLSWADNESYEQYF
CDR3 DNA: TGTGCCAGCAGCTTGTCGTGGGCGGACAACGAATCGTACGAGCAGTACTTC

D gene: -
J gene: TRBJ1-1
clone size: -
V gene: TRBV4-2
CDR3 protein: CASSQGLTGGQGAAFF
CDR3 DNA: TGTGCCAGCAGCCAAGGCTTGACGGGGGGCCAGGGAGCAGCTTTCTTT

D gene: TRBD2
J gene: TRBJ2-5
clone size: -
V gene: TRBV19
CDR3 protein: CASAGRDGKTQYF
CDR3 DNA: TGTGCCAGTGCCGGGAGGGATGGAAAGACCCAGTACTTC

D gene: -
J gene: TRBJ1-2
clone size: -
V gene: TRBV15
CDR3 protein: CATSRPLGAGVGLDGYTF
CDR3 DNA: TGTGCCACCAGCAGACCACTTGGGGCAGGGGTTGGGTTGGATGGCTACACCTTC

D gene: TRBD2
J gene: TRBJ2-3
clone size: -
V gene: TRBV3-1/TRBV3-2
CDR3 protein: CASSQVGGSTDTQYF
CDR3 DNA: TGTGCCAGCAGCCAAGTGGGGGGGAGCACAGATACGCAGTATTTT

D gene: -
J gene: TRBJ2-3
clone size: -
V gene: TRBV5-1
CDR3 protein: CASSLAGQGIDTQYF
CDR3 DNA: TGCGCCAGCAGCTTGGCGGGACAAGGGATAGATACGCAGTATTTT

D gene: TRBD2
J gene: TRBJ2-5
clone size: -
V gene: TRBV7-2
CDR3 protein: CASSFGGGVGTQYF
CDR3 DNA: TGTGCCAGCAGCTTTGGCGGGGGAGTTGGGACCCAGTACTTC

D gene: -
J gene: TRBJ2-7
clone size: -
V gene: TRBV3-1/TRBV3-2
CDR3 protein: CASSQALLAFSYEQYF
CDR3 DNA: TGTGCCAGCAGCCAAGCCCTGCTAGCGTTCTCCTACGAGCAGTACTTC

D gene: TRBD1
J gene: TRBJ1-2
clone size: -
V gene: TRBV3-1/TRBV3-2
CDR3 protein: CASSLLGTANYGYTF
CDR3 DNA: TGTGCCAGCAGTCTTCTTGGGACAGCAAACTATGGCTACACCTTC

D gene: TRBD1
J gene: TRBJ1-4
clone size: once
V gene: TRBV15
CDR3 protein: CATSRGQGSEKLFF
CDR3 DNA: TGTGCCACCAGCAGAGGACAGGGAAGTGAAAAACTGTTTTTT

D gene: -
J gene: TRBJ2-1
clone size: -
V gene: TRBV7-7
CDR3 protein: CASSLQGASGNEQFF
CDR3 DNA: TGTGCTAGCAGCTTACAGGGCGCCTCGGGCAATGAGCAGTTCTTC

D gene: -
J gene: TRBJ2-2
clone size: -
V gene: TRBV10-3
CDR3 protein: CAISGGHQSGTGELFF
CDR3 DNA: TGTGCCATCAGTGGGGGTCACCAGAGCGGCACCGGGGAGCTGTTTTTT

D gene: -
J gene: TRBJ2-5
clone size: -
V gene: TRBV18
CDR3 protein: CASSPGPYQETQYF
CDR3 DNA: TGTGCCAGCTCACCGGGGCCGTACCAAGAGACCCAGTACTTC

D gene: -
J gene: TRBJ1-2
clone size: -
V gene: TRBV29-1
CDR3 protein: CSVVLSNYGYTF
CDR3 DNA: TGCAGCGTTGTGCTAAGTAACTATGGCTACACCTTC

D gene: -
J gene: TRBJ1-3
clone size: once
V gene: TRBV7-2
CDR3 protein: CASSLSGSGNTIYF
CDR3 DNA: TGTGCCAGCAGCTTATCAGGGTCTGGAAACACCATATATTTT

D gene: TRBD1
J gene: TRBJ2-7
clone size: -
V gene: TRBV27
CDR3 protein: CASSLGQGNYEQYF
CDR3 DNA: TGTGCCAGCAGTCTGGGACAGGGGAACTACGAGCAGTACTTC

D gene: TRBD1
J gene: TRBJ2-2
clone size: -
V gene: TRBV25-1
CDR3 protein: CASRRQGPGELFF
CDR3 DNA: TGTGCCAGCCGGCGACAGGGTCCCGGGGAGCTGTTTTTT

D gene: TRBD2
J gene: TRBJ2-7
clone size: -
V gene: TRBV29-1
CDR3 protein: CSVILAGMNEQYF
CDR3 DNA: TGCAGCGTTATCCTAGCGGGTATGAACGAGCAGTACTTC

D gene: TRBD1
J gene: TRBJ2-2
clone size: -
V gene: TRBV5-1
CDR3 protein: CASSPTGAGGELFF
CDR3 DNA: TGCGCCAGCAGCCCGACAGGGGCCGGCGGGGAGCTGTTTTTT

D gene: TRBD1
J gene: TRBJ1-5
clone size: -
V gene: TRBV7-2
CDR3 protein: CASSSGTGIQPQHF
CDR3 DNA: TGTGCCAGCAGCTCGGGGACAGGGATCCAGCCCCAGCATTTT

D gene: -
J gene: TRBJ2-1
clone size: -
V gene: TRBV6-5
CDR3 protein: CASSYSKSRYNEQFF
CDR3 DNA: TGTGCCAGCAGTTACTCGAAGAGCCGCTACAATGAGCAGTTCTTC

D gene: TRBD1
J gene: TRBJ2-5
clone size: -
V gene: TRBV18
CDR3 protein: CASSQREQGRTEQYF
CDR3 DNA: TGTGCCAGCTCACAACGGGAACAGGGGCGGACGGAGCAGTACTTC

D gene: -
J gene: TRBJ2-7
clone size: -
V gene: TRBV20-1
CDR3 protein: CSARQGTEQYF
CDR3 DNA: TGCAGTGCTAGACAGGGAACCGAGCAGTACTTC

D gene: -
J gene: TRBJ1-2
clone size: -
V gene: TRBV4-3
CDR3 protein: CASSQDTLLLAGYTF
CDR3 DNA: TGCGCCAGCAGCCAAGATACCCTCTTACTTGCCGGCTACACCTTC

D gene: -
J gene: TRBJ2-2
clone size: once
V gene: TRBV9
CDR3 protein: CASSVSTGELFF
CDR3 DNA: TGTGCCAGCAGCGTATCGACCGGGGAGCTGTTTTTT

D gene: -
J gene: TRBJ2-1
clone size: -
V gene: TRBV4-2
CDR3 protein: CASSQGGTLYNEQFF
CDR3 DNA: TGTGCCAGCAGCCAAGGCGGGACTTTGTACAATGAGCAGTTCTTC

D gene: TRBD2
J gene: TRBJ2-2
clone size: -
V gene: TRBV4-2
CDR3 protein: CASSQGNLGASGRAGELFF
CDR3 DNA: TGTGCCAGCAGCCAAGGAAATCTAGGAGCTAGCGGGAGAGCCGGGGAGCTGTTTTTT

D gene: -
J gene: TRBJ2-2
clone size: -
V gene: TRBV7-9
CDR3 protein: CASSLSPMTGVFTGELFF
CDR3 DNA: TGTGCCAGCAGTCTCTCACCGATGACAGGTGTCTTCACCGGGGAGCTGTTTTTT